These 6 T cell receptor beta chains came from one sample sequenced in a study of blood T cell repertoires in COVID-19. Profiling relied on immunoSEQ multiplex PCR, and the TCRdb table lists in-frame clones only, not all of them. This repertoire shows tens of thousands of clones, about 89% found once; its top ten account for 6.5% to 9.5%. The specimen was peripheral blood. The origin of the receptors is a man between 50 and 59 years old with active COVID-19.

This chain connects TRBV11-2 to TRBJ2-2, with D unclear. The germline V and J ends were trimmed by 2 bases and 4 bases, with 11 bases remaining between them. The CDR3 has 15 residues. Germline CDR1 SGHAT, CDR2 FQNNGV. The CDR3 sequence is CASSLRRTGTGELFF. The DNA for the CDR3 is TGTGCCAGCAGCTTACGCCGTACGGGCACCGGGGAGCTGTTTTTT.

The chain recombines TRBV7-2 with TRBJ2-3, with no clear D. With 0 bases removed from V and 1 base from J, the gap between germline ends came to 5 bases. Germline loops: CDR1 SGHTA, CDR2 FQGNSA. This CDR3 is 14 amino acids long. The CDR3 region is CASSLARGTDTQYF. The CDR3, as DNA: TGTGCCAGCAGCTTAGCGCGAGGCACAGATACGCAGTATTTT.

This chain joins TRBV27 and TRBJ2-7; perhaps TRBD2 as D (6 bases). CDR3 size: 15 residues. V was clipped by 5 bases and J by 6 bases, with 20 bases between them. CDR1 and CDR2 (germline): MNHEY, SMNVEV (reference sequence). In DNA form, the CDR3 reads TGTGCCAGCAGTCTTATATCCGCCATGGGGGGCGAGCAGTACTTC. Its translation: CASSLISAMGGEQYF.

This sequence joins TRBV30 and TRBJ1-6; D gene uncertain. CDR1 and CDR2 (germline): GTSNPN, SVGIG (reference sequence). The length of the CDR3 is 16 residues. V dropped 2 bases and J dropped 0 bases, with 11 bases sitting between them. DNA for the CDR3: TGTGCCTGGAGTACAAAGATAAGCTCCTATAATTCACCCCTCCACTTT. It yields the protein CAWSTKISSYNSPLHF. Full variable domain (missing parts from reference TRBV30 and TRBJ1-6): SQTIHQWPATLVQPVGSPLSLECTVEGTSNPNLYWYRQAAGRGLQLLFYSVGIGQISSEVPQNLSASRPQDRQFILSSKKLLLSDSGFYLCAWSTKISSYNSPLHFGNGTRLTVT.

The chain has TRBV18 and TRBJ1-1, with D maybe TRBD1 (5 bases). The CDR3 is made up of 12 amino acids. Per germline, CDR1 KGHSH and CDR2 LQKENI. Trimming pared 2 bases from V and 7 bases from J, leaving 8 bases between. The CDR3 is CASSPMGLEAFF. The CDR3 nucleotides read TGTGCCAGCTCACCAATGGGGCTTGAAGCTTTCTTT.

The chain combines TRBV13 with TRBJ2-7, with 9 bases matching TRBD1. The germline V gene has CDR1 PRHDT and CDR2 FYEKMQ (reference sequence). The CDR3 covers 15 residues. J lost 7 bases, V lost 6 bases, and 13 bases had no gene match. The CDR3 sequence: CASRKTGTGTGEQYF. CDR3 DNA sequence: TGTGCCAGCAGAAAAACCGGGACAGGGACTGGGGAGCAGTACTTC.